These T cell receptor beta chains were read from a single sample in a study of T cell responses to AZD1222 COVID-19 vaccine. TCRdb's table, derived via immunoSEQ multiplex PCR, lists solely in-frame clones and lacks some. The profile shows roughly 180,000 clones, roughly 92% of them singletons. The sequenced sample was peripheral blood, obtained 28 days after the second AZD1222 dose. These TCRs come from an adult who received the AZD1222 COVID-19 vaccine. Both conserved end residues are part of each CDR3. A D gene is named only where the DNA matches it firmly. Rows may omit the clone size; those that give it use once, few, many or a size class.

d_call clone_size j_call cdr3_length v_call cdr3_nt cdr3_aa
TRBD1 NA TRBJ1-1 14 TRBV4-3 TGCGCCAGCAGCCAAGAGGGGGGACAGAGGGAAGCTTTCTTT CASSQEGGQREAFF
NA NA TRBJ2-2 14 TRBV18 TGTGCCAGCTCACCAGTCAGCAACACCGGGGAGCTGTTTTTT CASSPVSNTGELFF
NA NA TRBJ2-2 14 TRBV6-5 TGTGCCAGCAGTTACGAAACAGGGATCGGGGAGCTGTTTTTT CASSYETGIGELFF
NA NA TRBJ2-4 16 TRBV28 TGTGCCAGCAGTCCACGAGGGGAGAGGGCCAAAAACATTCAGTACTTC CASSPRGERAKNIQYF
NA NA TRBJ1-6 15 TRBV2 TGTGCCAGCAGGCAAAACAGGGCCGGGAATTCACCCCTCCACTTT CASRQNRAGNSPLHF
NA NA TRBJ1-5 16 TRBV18 TGTGCCAGCTCACCATCAGCAGGTACAAGCAATCAGCCCCAGCATTTT CASSPSAGTSNQPQHF
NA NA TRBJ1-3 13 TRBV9 TGTGCCAGCAGCGTGGAGATTGGAAACACCATATATTTT CASSVEIGNTIYF
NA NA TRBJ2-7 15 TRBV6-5 TGTGCCAGCAGGCAGTGGGGGGGACAGTCCTACGAGCAGTACTTC CASRQWGGQSYEQYF
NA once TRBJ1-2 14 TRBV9 TGTGCCAGCACCCCGGGGGGTGTAAACTATGGCTACACCTTC CASTPGGVNYGYTF
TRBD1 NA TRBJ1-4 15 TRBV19 TGTGCCAGTAGTGCCACAGGGGGAACTAATGAAAAACTGTTTTTT CASSATGGTNEKLFF
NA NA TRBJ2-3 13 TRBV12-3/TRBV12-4 TGTGCCAGCAGTTTAAGGAGAACAGATACGCAGTATTTT CASSLRRTDTQYF
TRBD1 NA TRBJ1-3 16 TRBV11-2 TGTGCCAGCAGCTTTCCCGACAGGGGCTCTGGAAACACCATATATTTT CASSFPDRGSGNTIYF
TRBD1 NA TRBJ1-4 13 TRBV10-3 TGTGCCATCAGTGAGGACAGGGAAGGAAAACTGTTTTTT CAISEDREGKLFF
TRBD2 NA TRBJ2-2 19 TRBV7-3 TGTGCCAGCAGCAGAACAGGACAGGGACTAGCGGGGAACACCGGGGAGCTGTTTTTT CASSRTGQGLAGNTGELFF
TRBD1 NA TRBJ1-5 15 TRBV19 TGTGCCAGTAGTCGGGACAGGAGAGACAATCAGCCCCAGCATTTT CASSRDRRDNQPQHF
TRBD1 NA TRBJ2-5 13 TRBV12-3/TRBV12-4 TGTGCCAGCAGACAGGGACAGCGGGAGACCCAGTACTTC CASRQGQRETQYF